This T cell receptor (beta chain) was found in a study of blood T cell repertoires in COVID-19. In the study overall: Researchers got acute and convalescent COVID-19 samples from the United States, Italy and Spain. PBMCs, B-cell-depleted T cells, or T cells were the source of the cDNA or gDNA that made up the material.

In the authors' methods: Cell counts per sample came from amplifying reference gene primers. The repertoire was sequenced with immunoSEQ multiplex PCR; TCRdb's copy has only in-frame clones and lacks some. Clone size and V and J calls were adopted from that table, with D and trimming inferred from the DNA. The repertoire includes around 25,000 clones, roughly 85% of them detected once, and about 7.7% sits in the top ten. Only one count was recorded for this clone. The sequence was obtained from a woman aged 45-65 years with active COVID-19. The specimen was peripheral blood.

CDR3: CASSSPLGRHTEAFF. The CDR3 nucleotides read TGTGCCAGCAGTTCCCCCCTTGGGAGACACACTGAAGCTTTCTTT. The chain combines TRBV27 with TRBJ1-1, with D unresolved. The CDR3 sequence is 15 residues long. Germline assignment: CDR1 MNHEY and CDR2 SMNVEV (reference sequence). V lost 4 bases and J lost 3, with 15 bases in between.